One and the same sample provided the 9 T cell receptor beta chains below, sequenced in a study of T cells in Graves' hyperthyroidism and ophthalmopathy. From RNA transcripts, TCR beta CDR3 regions were amplified. HTBI primers were used for first-round RT-PCR of the TCR CDR3. In TCRdb, the multiplex PCR reads were re-called with MiXCR into one record per CDR3 protein. In the table there are approximately 610,000 distinct CDR3 sequences, 15% to 20% of which are singletons. The sequenced material came from blood. The receptors come from a woman younger than 35 with Graves' hyperthyroidism.

About this clonotype itself: This may stem from a read error, because a much larger clone lies one nucleotide away. The gene calls are TRBV7-2 and TRBJ2-3, with 8 bases aligning to TRBD2. The germline CDR1 and CDR2 sequences are SGHTA and FQGNSA. Trimming at V came to 5 bases and at J to 6 bases, leaving 16 bases not matched to a gene. The CDR3 has 17 residues. CDR3 protein: CASSLGTRGGASDTQYF. In DNA, the CDR3 is TGTGCCAGCAGCCTAGGGACTAGGGGGGGGGCATCCGATACGCAGTATTTT.

This clonotype was detected ten times or more. V and J are TRBV5-1 and TRBJ1-1; D is unresolved. Looked up from germline, CDR1 is SGHRS and CDR2 is YFSETQ. V was pared by 5 bases and J by 6 bases, with 14 bases between. CDR3 size: 13 residues. The CDR3 loop is CASSTSQEAEAFF. In DNA form, the CDR3 reads TGCGCCAGCAGTACTTCCCAAGAGGCTGAAGCTTTCTTT.

Comment on this clonotype: A single base separates this from a much larger clone, so it may be a read error. The J gene is TRBJ2-1, the V gene TRBV7-3; D is unresolved. In germline, CDR1 is SGHTA, CDR2 FQGTGA. The CDR3 contains 13 residues. In DNA, the CDR3 is TGTGCCAGCAGGGCAGTCTCCTACCATGAGCAGTTCTTC. As protein: CASRAVSYHEQFF. The full variable domain, completed using reference TRBV7-3 and TRBJ2-1, is GAGVSQTPSNKVTEKGKYVELRCDPISGHTALYWYRQSLGQGPEFLIYFQGTGAADDSGLPNDRFFAVRPEGSVSTLKIQRTERGDSAVYLCASRAVSYHEQFFGPGTRLTVL.

The chain links TRBV24-1 to TRBJ1-2; a possible D gene is TRBD1 (5 bases). This CDR3 has 12 residues. Per the germline V gene, CDR1 is KGHDR and CDR2 is SFDVKD. The germline V and J ends were trimmed by 1 base and 7 bases, with 6 bases remaining between them. The CDR3 bases are TGTGCCACCAGTGATTTTGGGGCTGGCTACACCTTC. It translates to CATSDFGAGYTF.

This clonotype was found many times. This sequence joins TRBV30 and TRBJ1-1; possible D gene TRBD1, 6 bases. This CDR3 spans 14 amino acids. With 4 bases removed from V and 0 bases from J, the gap between germline ends came to 12 bases. CDR1 is GTSNPN, CDR2 SVGIG, per germline (reference sequence). CDR3 in DNA: TGTGCCTGGACCCAGGGGTCCATGAACACTGAAGCTTTCTTT. Protein sequence: CAWTQGSMNTEAFF.

The table lists this clonotype with a few counts. The rearrangement joins TRBV19 to TRBJ2-1; D remains unclear. There are 20 residues in the CDR3. Germline lookup yields CDR1 LNHDA and CDR2 SQIVND (reference sequence). Trimming removed 3 bases at V and 0 bases at J, with 24 bases between. The CDR3 spells CASSIEGGLTLPSSYNEQFF. DNA of the CDR3: TGTGCCAGTAGTATCGAAGGTGGGCTAACCCTGCCGAGCTCCTACAATGAGCAGTTCTTC.

This clonotype was seen just once. V usage is TRBV10-3 and J usage is TRBJ2-7; 9 bases are a match to TRBD2. The CDR3 is 14 residues long. V trimming: 11 bases; J trimming: 2 bases; junction bases outside the gene matches: 10. Germline values: CDR1 ENHRY, CDR2 SYGVKD. CDR3 sequence reads: CAVKTSGSPYEQYF. The CDR3 nucleotides read TGTGCCGTCAAGACTAGCGGTAGTCCCTACGAGCAGTACTTC.

This clonotype was seen ten or more times. The chain recombines TRBV28 with TRBJ2-7; the match to TRBD2 covers 13 bases. The germline gives CDR1 MDHEN, CDR2 SYDVKM. V shed 5 bases and J 0 bases; nucleotides not matched to a gene: 1. This CDR3 is 15 amino acids long. The DNA of the CDR3 is TGTGCCAGCAGTCGGACTAGCGGGAGCTCCTACGAGCAGTACTTC. This encodes CASSRTSGSSYEQYF.

This clonotype was found many times. The chain couples TRBV24-1 to TRBJ1-5; 8 nucleotides align to TRBD1. Germline loops: CDR1 KGHDR, CDR2 SFDVKD. Trimming took 9 bases from V and 0 from J; bases not matched to a gene: 12. CDR3 length equals 17 residues. For the CDR3, the DNA is TGTGCCACCTCCGATGGACAGGGACCCTATAGCAATCAGCCCCAGCATTTT. Protein product: CATSDGQGPYSNQPQHF.